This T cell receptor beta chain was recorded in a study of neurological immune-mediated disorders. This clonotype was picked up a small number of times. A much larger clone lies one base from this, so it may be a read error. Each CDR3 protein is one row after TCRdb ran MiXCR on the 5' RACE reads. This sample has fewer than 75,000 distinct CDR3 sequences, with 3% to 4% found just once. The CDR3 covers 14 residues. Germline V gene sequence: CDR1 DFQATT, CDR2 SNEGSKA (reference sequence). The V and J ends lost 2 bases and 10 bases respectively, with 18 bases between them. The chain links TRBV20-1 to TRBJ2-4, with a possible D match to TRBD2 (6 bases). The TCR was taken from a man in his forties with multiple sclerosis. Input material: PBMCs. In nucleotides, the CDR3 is TGCAGTGCTAGATACCAGGGCGGAGGGGAAATTCAGTACTTC. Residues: CSARYQGGGEIQYF.